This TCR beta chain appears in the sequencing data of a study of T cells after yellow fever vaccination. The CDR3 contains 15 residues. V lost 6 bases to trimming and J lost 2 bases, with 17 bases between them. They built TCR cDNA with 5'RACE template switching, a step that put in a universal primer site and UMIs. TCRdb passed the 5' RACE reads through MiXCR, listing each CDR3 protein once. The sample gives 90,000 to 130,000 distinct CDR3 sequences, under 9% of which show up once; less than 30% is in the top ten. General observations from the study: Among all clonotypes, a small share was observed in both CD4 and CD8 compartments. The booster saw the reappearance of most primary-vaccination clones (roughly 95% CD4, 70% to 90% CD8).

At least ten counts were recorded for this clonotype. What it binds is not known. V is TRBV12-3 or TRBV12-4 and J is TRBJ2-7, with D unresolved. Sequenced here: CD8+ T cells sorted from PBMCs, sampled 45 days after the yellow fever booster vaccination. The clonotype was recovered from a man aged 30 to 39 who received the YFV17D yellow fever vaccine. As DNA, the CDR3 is TGTGCCAGCAGCCAAGAGGTACGTGGAACCTACGAGCAGTACTTC. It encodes CASSQEVRGTYEQYF.